These T cell receptor beta chains were read from a single sample in a study of cytomegalovirus exposure and HLA in healthy donors. Only in-frame clones appear in the TCRdb table, and some are missing; sequencing was by immunoSEQ multiplex PCR. The sample has about 150,000 clones; about four fifths are singletons. Source material: PBMCs. The receptors shown here come from a male donor in good health and CMV-seronegative. Each CDR3 is given with its conserved first and last residue.

>15|TRBV2
CASSDSGGSYNEQFF
>15|TRBV7-3
CASSQTSGPFETQYF
>15|TRBV5-6
CASSLVVGANYGYTF
>13|TRBV30
CAWTRQLNEKLFF
>13|TRBV18
CASSRSRGEGYTF
>11|TRBV19
CASSAEETQYF
>15|TRBV7-2
CASSSTGGFSYEQYF
>13|TRBV2
CASSAQANQPQHF
>15|TRBV5-1
CASSPEPGGNQPQHF
>14|TRBV9
CASSPGDFTDTQYF
>19|TRBV6-1
CASSGTGLAGGSSTDTQYF
>12|TRBV30
CARRGARDEQFF
>15|TRBV9
CASSVGQGISYEQYF
>16|TRBV7-2
CASSLAQVVSTDTQYF
>14|TRBV11-2
CASSFRQYNSPLHF
>15|TRBV2
CASSTRGQGVFTQYF
>17|TRBV10-1
CASSGPIGGASYNEQFF
>14|TRBV18
CASSPGQFTDTQYF
>15|TRBV4-1
CASDGGTGRNQPQHF
>14|TRBV12-5
CASGPLQDYSEAFF
>14|TRBV5-1
CASSLRGSQETQYF
>15|TRBV5-6
CASSLDRGGTGELFF
>11|TRBV7-6
CASSSGQGQFF
>15|TRBV2
CASSTSRGGQETQYF
>15|TRBV15
CATSRRQELTDTQYF
>15|TRBV6-1
CASSDLGLSGNIQYF
>15|TRBV5-1
CASSRTGGVGETQYF
>15|TRBV6-5
CASRLAGGPFNEQFF
>12|TRBV28
CASGWGGAEAFF
>14|TRBV11-2
CASIPSGGYNEQFF
>13|TRBV29-1
CSVLRDHTYEQYF
>14|TRBV6-1
CASSQTGVGQPQHF
>17|TRBV23-1
CASSLRTGGAGNSPLHF
>16|TRBV6-5
CASSLTQEFSYNEQFF
>12|TRBV6-5
CATGGAQETQYF
>15|TRBV19
CASSPGTVAGNTIYF
>16|TRBV7-3
CASSLMGDRGNYGYTF
>17|TRBV7-9
CASSRTSGALNTDTQYF
>11|TRBV30
CAWSRGYEQYF
>15|TRBV2
CASSPGLKRHQPQHF